What follows are 2 T cell receptor beta chains derived from one specimen sequenced in a study of cytomegalovirus exposure and HLA in healthy donors. Researchers ran the PCR with 60 Vbeta and 13 Jbeta primers. The method was immunoSEQ multiplex PCR; TCRdb's version includes in-frame clones alone and lacks a portion of them. Of 100,000 to 150,000 clones in the sample, over 60% were seen once. Specimen: PBMCs. The receptors derive from a woman aged 55-70 years in good health and CMV-seropositive.

This clone was counted between two and nine times. The rearrangement uses TRBV11-3 and TRBJ2-1; perhaps TRBD2 as D (5 bases). V gave up 0 bases and J gave up 2 bases, with 8 bases separating them. Per the germline V gene, CDR1 is SGHNT and CDR2 is YENEEA. CDR3 length equals 15 residues. CDR3 protein: CASSLDRGTYNEQFF. The CDR3 region has the DNA TGTGCCAGCAGCTTAGATCGGGGAACCTACAATGAGCAGTTCTTC.

The V gene is TRBV28, the J gene TRBJ2-1; D unclear. The V end was cut by 5 bases, the J end by 4 bases, with 3 bases between. Germline V lookup: CDR1 MDHEN, CDR2 SYDVKM. The CDR3 spans 11 residues. DNA for the CDR3: TGTGCCAGCAGTCAGTACAATGAGCAGTTCTTC. Protein: CASSQYNEQFF.